The 24 T cell receptor beta chains in this list originate from one sample, sequenced in a study of long-term antiretroviral therapy in people with HIV. The libraries were made with immunoSEQ v3.0 at survey level. TCRdb keeps only in-frame clones here, not all; method: immunoSEQ multiplex PCR. The table includes some 16,000 clones, over 75% detected once. Source: unsorted PBMCs, taken 0.7 years before starting antiretroviral therapy. The receptors here all came from a man in his fifties or sixties with HIV.

The V and J genes are TRBV5-1 and TRBJ2-3; perhaps D is TRBD1 or TRBD2 (6 bases each). The CDR3 length is 15 residues. V lost 2 bases, J lost 4 bases, and 14 bases lay in between. Looked up from germline, CDR1 is SGHRS and CDR2 is YFSETQ. In nucleotides, the CDR3 is TGCGCCAGCAGCTTCCCCTCAAGGGGGGCAGATACGCAGTATTTT. The encoded protein is CASSFPSRGADTQYF.

The chain links TRBV9 to TRBJ2-5, with TRBD1 as a possible D gene (6 bases). Germline V gene lookup returns CDR1 SGDLS and CDR2 YYNGEE. This CDR3 region has 14 residues. V was cut by 0 bases and J by 9 bases, with 15 bases left in between. The CDR3 bases are TGTGCCAGCAGCGTAGATGAGGGGGTCGGGTCCCAGTACTTC. Protein sequence: CASSVDEGVGSQYF.

The gene calls are TRBV11-2 and TRBJ1-1; 7 bases fit TRBD1. The CDR3 runs 14 residues. Germline V gene sequence: CDR1 SGHAT, CDR2 FQNNGV. V shed 1 base, J shed 4 bases, and the junction held 3 bases outside the gene matches. The DNA of the CDR3 is TGTGCCAGCAGCTTAGGACAGGGCGGCACTGAAGCTTTCTTT. As protein: CASSLGQGGTEAFF.

The chain uses TRBV5-4 and TRBJ2-7; 9 positions agree with TRBD1. Per germline, CDR1 SGHNT and CDR2 YYREEE (reference sequence). CDR3 length: 16 residues. J gave up 5 bases and V 4 bases, and 13 bases lay outside the gene matches. This chain's CDR3 is CASSPAPGQGSNEQYF. CDR3 in DNA: TGTGCCAGCAGCCCAGCTCCGGGACAGGGTAGCAACGAGCAGTACTTC.

The V gene is TRBV29-1, the J gene TRBJ2-3; D is undetermined. CDR1 SQVTM and CDR2 ANQGSEA come from the germline V gene. The V end lost 4 bases, the J end lost 2 bases, and 10 bases lay between the germline ends. There are 13 residues in the CDR3. The CDR3 loop is CSVVYLITDTQYF. DNA of the CDR3: TGCAGCGTTGTGTATCTTATCACAGATACGCAGTATTTT.

The CDR3 DNA follows: TGCAGCGTTGTAGCGGTGAACACTGAAGCTTTCTTT. Protein: CSVVAVNTEAFF. The rearrangement links TRBV29-1 to TRBJ1-1; D remains unclear. The CDR3 length is 12 residues. Trimming stripped 4 bases from V and 0 bases from J, with 6 bases between. Germline V gene lookup returns CDR1 SQVTM and CDR2 ANQGSEA.

This chain connects TRBV29-1 to TRBJ1-4, with a tentative D call TRBD1 (5 bases). The CDR3 consists of 14 residues. Trimming removed 4 bases from V and 8 bases from J, with 17 bases in between. Germline CDR1 and CDR2: SQVTM and ANQGSEA. The chain's CDR3 is CSVGMGGSGEKLFF. The CDR3 coding sequence is TGCAGCGTTGGCATGGGGGGGTCGGGGGAAAAACTGTTTTTT.

The chain uses TRBV2 and TRBJ2-2; the match to TRBD1 covers 9 bases. V trimming: 1 base; J trimming: 5 bases; junction bases outside the gene matches: 2. The CDR3 spans 15 residues. Germline-derived CDR1 and CDR2 are SNHLY and FYNNEI. CDR3 sequence (DNA): TGTGCCAGCAGTGAAGGGACAGGGGTGACCGGGGAGCTGTTTTTT. Amino acids: CASSEGTGVTGELFF.

This clone was detected only once. The chain uses TRBV5-1 and TRBJ2-7, with D uncertain. Germline V gene sequence: CDR1 SGHRS, CDR2 YFSETQ. V dropped 4 bases and J dropped 1 base, with 3 bases sitting between them. The CDR3 runs 11 residues. The DNA of the CDR3 is TGCGCCAGCAGCGCGTCCTACGAGCAGTACTTC. Amino acids: CASSASYEQYF.

This CDR3 reads CASSEWERGDTEAFF. The CDR3 DNA reads TGTGCCAGCAGTGAATGGGAGAGAGGGGACACTGAAGCTTTCTTT. The chain has TRBV25-1 and TRBJ1-1; D may be TRBD1 (5 bases). V lost 1 base and J 3 bases, leaving 12 bases between the germline ends. CDR3 length: 15 residues. Per germline, CDR1 MGHDK and CDR2 SYGVNS.

J is TRBJ2-5 and V is TRBV6-1; 14 positions agree with TRBD2. Germline assignment: CDR1 MNHNS and CDR2 SASEGT. Trimming took 4 bases from V and 5 from J; bases not matched to a gene: 6. CDR3 size: 16 residues. In DNA form, the CDR3 reads TGTGCCAGCAGTGGAGGGACTAGCGGGGGTTGGGAGACCCAGTACTTC. Amino acids: CASSGGTSGGWETQYF.

This rearrangement joins TRBV5-1 to TRBJ1-2, with 8 bases aligning to TRBD1. J was trimmed by 2 bases and V by 4 bases; bases with no gene match: 4. The CDR3 covers 14 residues. Germline CDR1 is SGHRS and CDR2 is YFSETQ. CDR3 nucleotide sequence: TGCGCCAGCAGCGTGGGACAGGCCAACTATGGCTACACCTTC. Its protein is CASSVGQANYGYTF.

The chain couples TRBV15 to TRBJ1-2; 7 positions agree with TRBD1. The CDR3 totals 16 residues. Germline V lookup: CDR1 LNHNV, CDR2 YYDKDF (reference sequence). Trimming removed 1 base from V and 4 bases from J; junction bases left unmatched: 9. This CDR3 is CATSRGAGQFSYGYTF. CDR3 nucleotide sequence: TGTGCCACCAGCAGAGGGGCGGGACAGTTCAGCTATGGCTACACCTTC.

The chain recombines TRBV7-3 with TRBJ2-7, with 7 bases matching TRBD1. V lost 5 bases, J lost 6 bases, and 7 bases stayed unmatched. The CDR3 totals 13 residues. The germline V gene has CDR1 SGHTA and CDR2 FQGTGA. For the CDR3, the DNA is TGTGCCAGCAGCAAACAGGGGATCTCCGAGCAGTACTTC. Protein product: CASSKQGISEQYF.

The rearrangement joins TRBV6-6 to TRBJ2-1; 7 nucleotides line up with TRBD1. CDR1 and CDR2 (germline): MNHNY, SVGAGI (reference sequence). The CDR3 covers 16 residues. V dropped 2 bases and J dropped 0; count of bases not matched to a gene: 4. The CDR3 is CASSYPRDSSYNEQFF. CDR3 sequence (DNA): TGTGCCAGCAGTTACCCCCGGGACAGCTCCTACAATGAGCAGTTCTTC.

V usage is TRBV21-1 and J usage is TRBJ2-3; TRBD1, the D gene given by the table, was not confirmed from the DNA. TRBV21-1 is noted as a pseudogene. This CDR3 has 17 amino acids. The CDR3 sequence: CASSKSLSGAPPDTQYF. The CDR3 coding sequence is TGTGCCAGCAGCAAATCATTGTCAGGGGCTCCCCCAGATACGCAGTATTTT.

This clone showed up just once. CDR3 nucleotide sequence: TGTGCCAGCAGTAGTGGGGGCCCGTACGAGCAGTACTTC. Its protein is CASSSGGPYEQYF. The chain is built from TRBV6-6 and TRBJ2-7; D possibly corresponds to TRBD1 (6 bases). The germline V gene encodes CDR1 MNHNY and CDR2 SVGAGI (reference sequence). The CDR3 consists of 13 residues. V was trimmed by 5 bases and J by 4 bases, leaving 12 bases between them.

The DNA for the CDR3 is TGTGCCAGCAGCCAAGGACTAGCGTTGAACAATGAGCAGTTCTTC. Translation: CASSQGLALNNEQFF. The V and J genes are TRBV4-2 and TRBJ2-1, with TRBD2 identical over 8 bases. CDR3 size: 15 residues. The germline gives CDR1 LGHNA, CDR2 YNFKEQ. Losses at the gene ends were 1 base for V and 5 bases for J; bases not matched to a gene: 4.

The table lists this clone with a count of one. The V call is TRBV6-5, the J call TRBJ2-1; a possible D gene is TRBD2 (6 bases). Germline values: CDR1 MNHEY, CDR2 SVGAGI. This CDR3 region has 15 residues. Trimming left V 2 bases short and J 4 bases short, with 12 bases between. The CDR3 reads CASSYGLAKYNEQFF. CDR3 DNA sequence: TGTGCCAGCAGTTACGGGCTAGCGAAATACAATGAGCAGTTCTTC.

V usage is TRBV9 and J usage is TRBJ2-5; 10 bases map to TRBD2. Germline V gives CDR1 SGDLS, CDR2 YYNGEE. CDR3 length equals 13 residues. J was trimmed by 5 bases and V by 3 bases; bases with no gene match: 1. The DNA for the CDR3 is TGTGCCAGCAGCGAGGGACTAGCGGAGACCCAGTACTTC. Translated, it gives CASSEGLAETQYF.

J is TRBJ2-7 and V is TRBV29-1; 7 nucleotides line up with TRBD2. Germline assignment: CDR1 SQVTM and CDR2 ANQGSEA. With V trimmed by 6 bases and J by 5 bases, 10 bases remained unmatched. The CDR3 totals 13 residues. The CDR3: CSVSGRQSHEQYF. CDR3 nucleotides: TGCAGCGTCTCCGGGAGGCAGTCCCACGAGCAGTACTTC.

The chain employs TRBV5-6 and TRBJ2-7; 9 bases agree with TRBD1. J was trimmed by 6 bases and V by 2 bases; bases with no gene match: 9. The germline gives CDR1 SGHDT, CDR2 YYEEEE. CDR3 size: 15 residues. The CDR3: CASSLTGTGTAEQYF. The CDR3 DNA reads as TGTGCCAGCAGCTTAACCGGGACAGGGACGGCCGAGCAGTACTTC.

In this sample, this clone turned up a few times. The V call is TRBV29-1, the J call TRBJ2-3; D is perhaps TRBD1 or TRBD2 (5 bases each). This CDR3 comprises 10 residues. Looked up from germline, CDR1 is SQVTM and CDR2 is ANQGSEA. Trimming removed 7 bases at V and 5 bases at J, with 7 bases between. The CDR3 region is CSGGGDTQYF. As DNA, the CDR3 is TGCAGCGGTGGGGGAGATACGCAGTATTTT.

This clone was detected only a few times. The chain combines TRBV2 with TRBJ1-2, with D unresolved. CDR3 length: 16 residues. V lost 6 bases, J lost 4 bases, and 21 bases lay in between. CDR1 is SNHLY and CDR2 is FYNNEI in the germline V gene. CDR3 nucleotide sequence: TGTGCCAGCAGGGATGGCTTTATTGCAGTACTCTATGGCTACACCTTC. This sequence encodes CASRDGFIAVLYGYTF.